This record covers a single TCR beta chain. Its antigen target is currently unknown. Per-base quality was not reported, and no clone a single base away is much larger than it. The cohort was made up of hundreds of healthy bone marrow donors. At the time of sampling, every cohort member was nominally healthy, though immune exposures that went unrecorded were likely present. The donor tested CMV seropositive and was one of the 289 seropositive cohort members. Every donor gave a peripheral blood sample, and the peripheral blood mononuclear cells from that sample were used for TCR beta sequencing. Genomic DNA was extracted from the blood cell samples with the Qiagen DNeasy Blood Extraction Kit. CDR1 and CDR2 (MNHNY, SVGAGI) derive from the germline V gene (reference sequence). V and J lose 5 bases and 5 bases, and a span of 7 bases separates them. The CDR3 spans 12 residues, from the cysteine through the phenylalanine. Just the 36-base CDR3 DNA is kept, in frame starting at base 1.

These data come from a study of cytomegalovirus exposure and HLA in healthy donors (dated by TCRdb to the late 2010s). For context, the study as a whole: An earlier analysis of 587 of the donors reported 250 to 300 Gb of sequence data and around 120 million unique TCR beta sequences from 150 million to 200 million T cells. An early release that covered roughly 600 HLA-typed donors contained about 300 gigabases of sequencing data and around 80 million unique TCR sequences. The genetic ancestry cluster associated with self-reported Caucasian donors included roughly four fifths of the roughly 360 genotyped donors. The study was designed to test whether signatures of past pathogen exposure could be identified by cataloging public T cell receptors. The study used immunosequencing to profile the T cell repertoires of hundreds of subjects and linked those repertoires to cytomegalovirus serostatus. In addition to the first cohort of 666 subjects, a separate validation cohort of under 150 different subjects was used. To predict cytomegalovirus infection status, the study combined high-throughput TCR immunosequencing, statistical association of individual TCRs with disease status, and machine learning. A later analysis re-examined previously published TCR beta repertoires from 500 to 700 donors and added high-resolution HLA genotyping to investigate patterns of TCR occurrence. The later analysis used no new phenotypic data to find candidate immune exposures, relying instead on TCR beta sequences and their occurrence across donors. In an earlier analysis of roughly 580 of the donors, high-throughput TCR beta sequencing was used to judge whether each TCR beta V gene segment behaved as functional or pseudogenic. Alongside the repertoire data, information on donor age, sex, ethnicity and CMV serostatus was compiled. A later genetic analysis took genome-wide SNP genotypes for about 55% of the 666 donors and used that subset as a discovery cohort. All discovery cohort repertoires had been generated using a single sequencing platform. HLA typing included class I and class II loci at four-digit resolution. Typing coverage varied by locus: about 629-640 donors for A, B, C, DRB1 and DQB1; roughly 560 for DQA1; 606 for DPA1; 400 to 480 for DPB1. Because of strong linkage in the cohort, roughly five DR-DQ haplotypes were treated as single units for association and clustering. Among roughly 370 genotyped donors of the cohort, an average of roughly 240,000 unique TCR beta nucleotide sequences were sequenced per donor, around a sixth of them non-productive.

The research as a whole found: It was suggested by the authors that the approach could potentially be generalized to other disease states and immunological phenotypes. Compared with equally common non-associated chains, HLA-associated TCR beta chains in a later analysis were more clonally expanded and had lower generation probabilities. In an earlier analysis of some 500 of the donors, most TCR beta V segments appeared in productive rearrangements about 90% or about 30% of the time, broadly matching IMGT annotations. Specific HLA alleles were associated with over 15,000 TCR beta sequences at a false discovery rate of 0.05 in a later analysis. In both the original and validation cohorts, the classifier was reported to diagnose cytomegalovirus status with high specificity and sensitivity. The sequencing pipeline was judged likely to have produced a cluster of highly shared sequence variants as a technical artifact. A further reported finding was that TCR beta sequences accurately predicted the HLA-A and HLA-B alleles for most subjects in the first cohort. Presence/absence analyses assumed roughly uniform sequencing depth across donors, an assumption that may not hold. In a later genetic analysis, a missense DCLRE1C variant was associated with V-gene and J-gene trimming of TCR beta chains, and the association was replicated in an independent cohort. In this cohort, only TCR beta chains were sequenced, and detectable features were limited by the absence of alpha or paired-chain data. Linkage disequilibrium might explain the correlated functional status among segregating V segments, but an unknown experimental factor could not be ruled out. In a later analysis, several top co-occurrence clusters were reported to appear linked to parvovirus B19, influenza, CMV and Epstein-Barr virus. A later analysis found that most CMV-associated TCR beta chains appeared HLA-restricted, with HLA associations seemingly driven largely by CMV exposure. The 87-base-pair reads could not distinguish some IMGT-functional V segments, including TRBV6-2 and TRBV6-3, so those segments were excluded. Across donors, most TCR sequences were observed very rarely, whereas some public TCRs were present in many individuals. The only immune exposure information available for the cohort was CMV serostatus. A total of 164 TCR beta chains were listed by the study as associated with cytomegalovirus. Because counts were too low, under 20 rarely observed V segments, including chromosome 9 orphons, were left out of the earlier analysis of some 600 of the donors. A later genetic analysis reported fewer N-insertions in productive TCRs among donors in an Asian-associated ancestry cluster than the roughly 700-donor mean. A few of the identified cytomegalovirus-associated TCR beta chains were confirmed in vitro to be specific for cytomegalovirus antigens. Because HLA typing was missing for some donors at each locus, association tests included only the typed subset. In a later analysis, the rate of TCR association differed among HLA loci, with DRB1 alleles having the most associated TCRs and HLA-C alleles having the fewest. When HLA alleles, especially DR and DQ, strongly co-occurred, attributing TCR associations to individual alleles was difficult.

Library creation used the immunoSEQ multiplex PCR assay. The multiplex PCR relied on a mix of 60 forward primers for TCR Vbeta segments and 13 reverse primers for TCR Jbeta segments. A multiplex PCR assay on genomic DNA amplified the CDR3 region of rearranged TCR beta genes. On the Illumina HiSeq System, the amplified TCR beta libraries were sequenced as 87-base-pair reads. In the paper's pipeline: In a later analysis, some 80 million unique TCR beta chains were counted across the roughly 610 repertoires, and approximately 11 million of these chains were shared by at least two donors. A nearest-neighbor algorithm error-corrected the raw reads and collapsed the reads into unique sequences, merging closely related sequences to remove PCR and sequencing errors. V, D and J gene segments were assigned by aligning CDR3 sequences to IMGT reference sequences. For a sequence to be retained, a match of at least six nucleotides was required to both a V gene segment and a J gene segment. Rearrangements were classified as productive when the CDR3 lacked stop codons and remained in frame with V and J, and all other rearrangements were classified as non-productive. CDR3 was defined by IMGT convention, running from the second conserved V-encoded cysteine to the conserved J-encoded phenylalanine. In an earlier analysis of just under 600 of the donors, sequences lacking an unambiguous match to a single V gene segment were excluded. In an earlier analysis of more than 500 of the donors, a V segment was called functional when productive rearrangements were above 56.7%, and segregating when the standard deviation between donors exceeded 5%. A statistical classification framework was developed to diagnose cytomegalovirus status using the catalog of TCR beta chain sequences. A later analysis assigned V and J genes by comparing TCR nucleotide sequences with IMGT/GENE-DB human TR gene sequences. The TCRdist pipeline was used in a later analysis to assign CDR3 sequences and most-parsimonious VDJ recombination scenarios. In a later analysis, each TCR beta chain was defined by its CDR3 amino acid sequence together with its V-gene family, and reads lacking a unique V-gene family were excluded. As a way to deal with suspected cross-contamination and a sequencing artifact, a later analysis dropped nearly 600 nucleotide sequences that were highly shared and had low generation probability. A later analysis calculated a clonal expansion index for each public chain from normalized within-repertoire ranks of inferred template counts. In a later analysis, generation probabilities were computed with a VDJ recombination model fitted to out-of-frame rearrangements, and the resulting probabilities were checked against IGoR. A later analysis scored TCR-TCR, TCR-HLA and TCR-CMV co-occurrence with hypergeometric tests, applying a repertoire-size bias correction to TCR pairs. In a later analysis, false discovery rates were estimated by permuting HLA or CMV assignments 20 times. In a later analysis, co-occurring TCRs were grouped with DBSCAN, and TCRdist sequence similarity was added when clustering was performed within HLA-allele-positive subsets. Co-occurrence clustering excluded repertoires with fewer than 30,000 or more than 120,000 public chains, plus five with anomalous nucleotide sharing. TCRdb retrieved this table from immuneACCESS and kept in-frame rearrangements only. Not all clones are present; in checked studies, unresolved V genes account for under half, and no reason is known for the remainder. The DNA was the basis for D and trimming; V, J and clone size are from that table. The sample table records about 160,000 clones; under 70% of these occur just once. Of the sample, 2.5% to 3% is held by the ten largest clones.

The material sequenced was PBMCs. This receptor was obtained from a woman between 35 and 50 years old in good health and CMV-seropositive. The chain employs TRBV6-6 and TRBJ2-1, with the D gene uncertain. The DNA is TGTGCCAGCAGTACTGATAACAATGAGCAGTTCTTC. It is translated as CASSTDNNEQFF.